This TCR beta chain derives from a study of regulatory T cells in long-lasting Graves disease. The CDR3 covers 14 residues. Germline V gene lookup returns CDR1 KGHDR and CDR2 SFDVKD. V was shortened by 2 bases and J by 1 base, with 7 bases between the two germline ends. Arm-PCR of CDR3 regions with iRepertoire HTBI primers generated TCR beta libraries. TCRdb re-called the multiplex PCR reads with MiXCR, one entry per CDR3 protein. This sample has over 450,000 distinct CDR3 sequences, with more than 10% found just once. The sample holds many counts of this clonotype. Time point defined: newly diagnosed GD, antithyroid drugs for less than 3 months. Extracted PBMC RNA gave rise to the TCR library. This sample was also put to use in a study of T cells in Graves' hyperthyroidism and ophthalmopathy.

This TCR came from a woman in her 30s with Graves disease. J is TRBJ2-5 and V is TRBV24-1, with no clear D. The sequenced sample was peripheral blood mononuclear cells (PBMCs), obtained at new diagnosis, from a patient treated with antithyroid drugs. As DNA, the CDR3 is TGTGCCACCAGTGATTACCGAGGCCAAGAGACCCAGTACTTC. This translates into CATSDYRGQETQYF.